This paragraph covers one T cell receptor (beta chain) sequence. Antigen specificity is unknown. This entry comes from a study of T cells after yellow fever vaccination. Whole-study context: Each low-cell-number fraction was prepared by means of SMART-Seq v4 Ultra Low Input.

V shed 10 bases and J 2 bases; nucleotides not matched to a gene: 8. This CDR3 is 14 amino acids long. The germline V gene encodes CDR1 MNHNS and CDR2 SASEGT. Study-wide results and limits: Weaker, the secondary response peaked sooner, at day 5 versus 15.

TCRdb reprocessed the 5' RACE reads with MiXCR, giving one entry per CDR3 protein. The data show some 560,000 distinct CDR3 sequences, 17% seen once. Sequencing used PBMCs, obtained about 5 days after the first yellow fever vaccination. The clonotype originates from a man between 18 and 29 years old who received the YFV17D yellow fever vaccine. This chain uses TRBV6-1 with TRBJ2-1; TRBD2 matches 7 bases. The CDR3 reads CAMYRDYTYNEQFF. The CDR3 nucleotides are TGTGCCATGTACCGGGACTACACCTACAATGAGCAGTTCTTC.